This T cell receptor beta chain was profiled in a study of shared clonotypes between healthy human individuals (dated by TCRdb to the early 2020s). Describing the broader study: A couple of women and a few men aged 18 to 49 years were included in the cohort. For each donor, CD4 naive and CD4 memory were each run on three plates, CD8 naive on two plates, and CD8 memory on one plate. To increase sequencing depth and limit assay-specific biases, different laboratories used diverse techniques to prepare libraries and sequence TCR repertoires. Between about 0.94 and 8.9 billion PBMCs per donor were obtained by leukapheresis. The study deeply sequenced blood TCR repertoires of five healthy adults to estimate repertoire size and the extent of clonotype sharing between individuals. The full study reports these points: Naive subsets generally had larger estimated clonotype richness than memory subsets. Compared with non-shared clonotypes, the clonotypes found in all four sorted-subset donors had higher generation probabilities. Because the study included only a small number of donors, the genetic and exposure-history diversity represented was limited. Sampling was restricted to blood, and TCR repertoires in tissue are likely to differ from TCR repertoires in blood. Pairwise subsampling led to the expectation that sequencing depth would affect the degree of clonotype sharing among donors. Approximately 4.8% of naive CD4, more than 3% of naive CD8, approximately 2.2% of memory CD4, and 0.4% of memory CD8 clonotypes were shared across several donors. Incomplete sequencing was indicated by rarefaction of sorted-subset datasets, despite the large sequencing depth.

Using the deep immunoSEQ assay, multiplex PCR amplified TCR CDR3 regions from genomic DNA. Genomic DNA extracted from each cell subset was distributed evenly over all wells of several immunoSEQ 96-well plates, and each plate served as one replicate. For sorted subsets, around 200 ng genomic DNA, equal to about 30,000 T cell genomes, was loaded into each replicate PCR. The purified libraries were quantified using a Qubit 3.0 fluorometer, sized with a Bioanalyzer 2100, and then quantified again using the KAPA Library Quantification kit. Each immunoSEQ 96-well plate was sequenced on its own single-read 150-cycle Illumina NextSeq 550 flow cell. Regarding the original processing steps: Because the immunoSEQ output included only junctional sequences and no quality scores, the filtering could not be the same as the filtering used for full-length reads. To assign V/J genes and CDR3, sequences were annotated using PyIR, a Python wrapper for IgBLAST v1.9, with IMGT germline references. Reads with weak V/J assignments (E-value above 1e-6), missing CDR3, stop codons, out-of-frame junctions, or ambiguous translated residues were removed. V3J clonotypes were defined by identical inferred V gene, J gene, and CDR3 amino acid sequence. The percentage overlap between two repertoires was calculated by dividing the number of shared unique clonotypes by the size of the smaller repertoire. Richness of each repertoire was evaluated using RTK rarefaction, the Chao1 estimator, and Recon v2.1 estimates of unobserved clonotypes. Generation probabilities for all TCRbeta clonotypes obtained by the gDNA method from a handful of donors were computed using OLGA. TCRdb obtained this table from immuneACCESS and retained in-frame rearrangements with V and J assigned. These tables miss some clones; where compared with another copy, unresolved V genes account for less than half of the shortfall, and the remainder is unexplained. V, J and clone size reflect that table, while D and trimming were determined from the DNA. Across this sample there are 2 million to 2.5 million clones, with 85% to 95% seen only once. About 0.41% of the sample belongs to the ten largest clones.

Details on this clone: This receptor's antigen is unknown. Per-nucleotide qualities are absent, and no much larger clonotype sits a single base away.

Looking up the germline V gene yields CDR1 SGHTA and CDR2 FQGNSA. The CDR3 measures 16 amino acids from cysteine to phenylalanine. The sequence is cut down to CDR3 DNA, 48 bases in frame from base 1. Ends trimmed: V by 3 bases, J by 3 bases; bases unmatched to a gene: 6. The donors were healthy, HIV-negative adults who had no recently reported acute infections or vaccinations. Only Caucasian adults living in Nashville, Tennessee, USA were represented among the donors. CD4+ T cells were enriched by magnetic negative selection; naive cells were then positively selected on CD45RA, and the negative fraction formed the memory subset. Blood was obtained by leukapheresis, after which PBMCs were separated by Ficoll-Histopaque density gradient centrifugation and cryopreserved in liquid nitrogen vapor phase. Purity and quantity of every magnetically sorted T cell population were checked by analytical flow cytometry. Genomic DNA was isolated from each sorted fraction and quantified by UV absorbance on a Nanodrop 2000c.

The sequenced material came from naive CD4+ T cells from PBMCs. The sample's cell subset or site label, decoded: CD45RA+ positively selected. The TCR sequence derives from a young man in good health. Some clones in this sample may be carry-over from other donors' samples. The chain joins TRBV7-2 to TRBJ1-3, with 9 middle bases fitting TRBD1. The nucleotide sequence reads TGTGCCAGCAGCTTGGGACAGGGCCTTGGTGGAAACACCATATATTTT. Translation gives CASSLGQGLGGNTIYF.